A single sample gave rise to the 12 T cell receptor beta chains below, sequenced in a study of T cell responses to AZD1222 COVID-19 vaccine. TCRdb's copy holds only in-frame clones and misses some; the assay was immunoSEQ multiplex PCR. The data show under 120,000 clones, about 92% seen once. The source material was peripheral blood, sampled on day 0 of AZD1222 vaccination. The source of these receptors is an adult in good health.

The chain links TRBV12-3 or TRBV12-4 to TRBJ1-2; TRBD1 might be the D (5 bases). The CDR3 totals 13 residues. V was pared by 1 base and J by 2 bases, with 5 bases between. CDR3 amino acids: CASSLGQNYGYTF. CDR3 bases: TGTGCCAGCAGTTTAGGACAGAACTATGGCTACACCTTC.

This chain connects TRBV10-3 to TRBJ1-3; 7 bases agree with TRBD1. This CDR3 contains 14 residues. J lost 7 bases, V lost 8 bases, and 11 bases had no gene match. In germline, CDR1 is ENHRY, CDR2 SYGVKD. The CDR3 region has the DNA TGTGCCATCGGAGACAGGGCCGAACGGAACACCATATATTTT. Amino acids: CAIGDRAERNTIYF.

The chain recombines TRBV7-3 with TRBJ2-1; unclear D gene. The CDR3 consists of 12 residues. Between the trimmed V and J ends, which lost 3 bases and 7 bases, there was a span of 7 bases. Germline CDR1 and CDR2: SGHTA and FQGTGA. The CDR3 nucleotides read TGTGCCAGCAGCTTGTCGAGGAATGAGCAGTTCTTC. Translating it yields CASSLSRNEQFF.

This clone was seen a single time. V usage is TRBV25-1 and J usage is TRBJ1-3; tentatively, D is TRBD1 (5 bases). Germline-derived CDR1 and CDR2 are MGHDK and SYGVNS. The CDR3 covers 12 residues. Deletions cut 4 bases from V and 9 bases from J, with 10 bases between. The CDR3 reads CASSVPGGTIYF. CDR3 nucleotide sequence: TGTGCCAGCAGTGTCCCCGGGGGCACCATATATTTT.

CDR3 DNA: TGCAGTCCTTTAGCGGAAGAGACCCAGTACTTC. It codes for CSPLAEETQYF. The chain combines TRBV20-1 with TRBJ2-5; D possibly corresponds to TRBD2 (6 bases). With 8 bases removed from V and 3 bases from J, the gap between germline ends came to 10 bases. The CDR3 sequence is 11 residues long. Per germline, CDR1 DFQATT and CDR2 SNEGSKA (reference sequence).

V gene TRBV4-3 combines with J gene TRBJ2-4; maybe TRBD2 (6 bases). V lost 4 bases, J lost 0 bases, and 13 bases lay in between. The CDR3 is made up of 16 amino acids. Germline loops: CDR1 LGHNA, CDR2 YSLEER. The chain's CDR3 is CASSRGTELAKNIQYF. For the CDR3, the DNA is TGCGCCAGCAGCCGTGGGACTGAACTAGCCAAAAACATTCAGTACTTC.

The V call is TRBV5-1, the J call TRBJ2-2; TRBD2 matches 12 bases. V trimming: 3 bases; J trimming: 4 bases; junction bases outside the gene matches: 4. CDR1 is SGHRS and CDR2 is YFSETQ in the germline V gene. The CDR3 has 16 amino acids. The CDR3 sequence is CASSSLTSGGTGELFF. As DNA, the CDR3 is TGCGCCAGCAGCTCCTTGACTAGCGGGGGCACCGGGGAGCTGTTTTTT.

The chain carries TRBV7-9 and TRBJ2-7; D not certain. With 0 bases removed from V and 4 bases from J, the gap between germline ends came to 10 bases. The CDR3 has 14 amino acids. Germline V gene data show CDR1 as SEHNR and CDR2 as FQNEAQ (reference sequence). In DNA form, the CDR3 reads TGTGCCAGCAGCTTAGCGGGTGACCCATACGAGCAGTACTTC. It specifies CASSLAGDPYEQYF.

This clone has a single count. The sample carries other DNA sequences with the same CDR3. The rearrangement links TRBV2 to TRBJ1-3, with D uncertain. Germline CDR1 reads SNHLY; CDR2 reads FYNNEI. Trimming took off 4 bases at V and 1 base at J, with 8 bases between the two ends. The CDR3 sequence is 14 residues long. CDR3 protein: CASSVGYSGNTIYF. The DNA for the CDR3 is TGTGCCAGCAGTGTTGGCTATTCTGGAAACACCATATATTTT.

The chain combines TRBV28 with TRBJ2-1, with TRBD1 matching over 9 bases. The CDR3 consists of 16 residues. Per the germline V gene, CDR1 is MDHEN and CDR2 is SYDVKM. J gave up 2 bases and V 5 bases, and 7 bases lay outside the gene matches. The CDR3 is CASSPTGGVTYNEQFF. DNA for the CDR3: TGTGCCAGCAGTCCTACAGGGGGCGTAACCTACAATGAGCAGTTCTTC.

This clone appeared once. The chain uses TRBV27 and TRBJ2-7; perhaps TRBD2 as D (6 bases). With 6 bases removed from V and 3 bases from J, the gap between germline ends came to 15 bases. Germline CDR1 and CDR2: MNHEY and SMNVEV (reference sequence). The CDR3 spans 14 residues. The CDR3 region is CASSSRTGVYEQYF. The CDR3 DNA reads TGTGCCAGCAGCTCCCGGACGGGGGTCTACGAGCAGTACTTC.

This rearrangement joins TRBV15 to TRBJ2-7; 7 positions match TRBD2. Germline trimming cut 0 bases from V and 9 bases from J; bases unmatched to any gene: 11. CDR3 size: 15 residues. Germline-derived CDR1 and CDR2 are LNHNV and YYDKDF (reference sequence). CDR3 residues: CATSRDLAGGQGQYF. CDR3 bases: TGTGCCACCAGCAGAGATTTAGCGGGTGGCCAGGGGCAGTACTTC.